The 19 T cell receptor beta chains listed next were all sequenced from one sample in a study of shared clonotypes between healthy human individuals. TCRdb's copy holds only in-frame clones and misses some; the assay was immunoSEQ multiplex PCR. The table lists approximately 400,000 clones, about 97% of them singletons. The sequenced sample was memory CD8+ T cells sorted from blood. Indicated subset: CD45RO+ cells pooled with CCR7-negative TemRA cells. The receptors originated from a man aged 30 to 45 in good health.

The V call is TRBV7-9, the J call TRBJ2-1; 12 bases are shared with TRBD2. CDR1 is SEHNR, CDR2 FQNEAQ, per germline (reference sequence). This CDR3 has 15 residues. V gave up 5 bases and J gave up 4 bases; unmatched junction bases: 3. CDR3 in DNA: TGTGCCAGCAGCGTGACTAGCGGGAGATACAATGAGCAGTTCTTC. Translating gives CASSVTSGRYNEQFF. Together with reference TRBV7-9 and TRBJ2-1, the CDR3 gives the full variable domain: DTGVSQNPRHKITKRGQNVTFRCDPISEHNRLYWYRQTLGQGPEFLTYFQNEAQLEKSRLLSDRFSAERPKGSFSTLEIQRTEQGDSAMYLCASSVTSGRYNEQFFGPGTRLTVL.

CDR3 DNA sequence: TGCGCCAGCAGCTCCTTGACTGGCAAAGAGACCCAGTACTTC. Translating it yields CASSSLTGKETQYF. The genes are TRBV5-1 and TRBJ2-5; D unresolved. CDR1 is SGHRS and CDR2 is YFSETQ in the germline V gene. The germline V and J ends were trimmed by 3 bases and 3 bases, with 12 bases remaining between them. The CDR3 runs to 14 residues.

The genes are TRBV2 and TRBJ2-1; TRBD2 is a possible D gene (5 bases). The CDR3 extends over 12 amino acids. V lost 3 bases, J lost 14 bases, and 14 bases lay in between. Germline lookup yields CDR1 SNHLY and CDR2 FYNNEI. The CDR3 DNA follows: TGTGCCAGCAGTGAGATGCAGCGGAGTGAGTTCTTC. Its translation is CASSEMQRSEFF.

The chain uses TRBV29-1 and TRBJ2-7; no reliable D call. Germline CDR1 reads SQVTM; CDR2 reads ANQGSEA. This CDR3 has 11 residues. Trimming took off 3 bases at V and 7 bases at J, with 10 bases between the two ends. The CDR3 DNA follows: TGCAGCGTTGACGTTGGGCGTGAGCAGTACTTC. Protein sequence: CSVDVGREQYF.

The CDR3 region is CASSPVRDREQYF. DNA of the CDR3: TGTGCCAGCTCACCGGTCCGGGACCGCGAGCAGTACTTC. The J gene is TRBJ2-7, the V gene TRBV18, with D possibly being TRBD1 or TRBD2 (5 bases each). Per the germline V gene, CDR1 is KGHSH and CDR2 is LQKENI. The CDR3 length is 13 residues. Deletions cut 3 bases from V and 6 bases from J, with 12 bases between.

The CDR3 coding sequence is TGTGCCAGCAGCCATATGACCTCGGCACTCTCCGGGGCGGCTTTCTTT. Protein sequence: CASSHMTSALSGAAFF. The rearrangement uses TRBV14 and TRBJ1-1; possible D gene TRBD1, 5 bases. With 3 bases removed from V and 11 bases from J, the gap between germline ends came to 25 bases. This CDR3 has 16 amino acids. Germline V gene sequence: CDR1 SGHDN, CDR2 FVKESK.

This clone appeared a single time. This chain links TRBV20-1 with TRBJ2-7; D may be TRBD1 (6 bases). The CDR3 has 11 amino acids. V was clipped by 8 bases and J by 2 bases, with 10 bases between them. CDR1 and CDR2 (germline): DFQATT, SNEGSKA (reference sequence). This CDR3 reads CSSRQAYEQYF. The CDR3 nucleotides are TGCAGTTCAAGACAGGCCTACGAGCAGTACTTC.

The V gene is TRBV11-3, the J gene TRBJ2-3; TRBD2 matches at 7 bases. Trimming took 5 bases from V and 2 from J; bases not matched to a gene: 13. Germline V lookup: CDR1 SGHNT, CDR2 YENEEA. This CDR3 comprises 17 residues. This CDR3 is CASSPGGGRFLTDTQYF. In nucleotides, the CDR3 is TGTGCCAGCAGCCCGGGCGGGGGACGGTTCCTCACAGATACGCAGTATTTT.

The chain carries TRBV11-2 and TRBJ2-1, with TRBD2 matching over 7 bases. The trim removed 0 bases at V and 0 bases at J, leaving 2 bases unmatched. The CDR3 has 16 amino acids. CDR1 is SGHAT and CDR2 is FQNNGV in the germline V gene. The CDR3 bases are TGTGCCAGCAGCTTAGACCCGGGAGGCTCCTACAATGAGCAGTTCTTC. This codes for CASSLDPGGSYNEQFF.

The CDR3 loop reads CASSPGTYNEQFF. The CDR3 region has the DNA TGTGCCAGCAGCCCGGGGACCTACAATGAGCAGTTCTTC. The chain recombines TRBV6-5 with TRBJ2-1, with a weak D call TRBD2 (5 bases). Per the germline V gene, CDR1 is MNHEY and CDR2 is SVGAGI. CDR3 size: 13 residues. Trimming cost V 6 bases and J 2 bases, with 8 bases left between them.

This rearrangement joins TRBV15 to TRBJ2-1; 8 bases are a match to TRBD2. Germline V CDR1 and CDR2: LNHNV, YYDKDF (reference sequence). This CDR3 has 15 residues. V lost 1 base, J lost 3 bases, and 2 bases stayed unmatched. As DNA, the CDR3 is TGTGCCACCAGCAGAGCGCTAGCGGGCTACAATGAGCAGTTCTTC. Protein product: CATSRALAGYNEQFF.

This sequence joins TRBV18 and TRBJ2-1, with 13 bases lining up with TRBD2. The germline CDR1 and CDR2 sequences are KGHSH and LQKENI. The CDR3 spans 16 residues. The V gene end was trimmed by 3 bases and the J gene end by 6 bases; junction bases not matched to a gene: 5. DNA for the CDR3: TGTGCCAGCTCACCTTTACGACTAGCGGGAGGCAATGAGCAGTTCTTC. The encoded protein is CASSPLRLAGGNEQFF.

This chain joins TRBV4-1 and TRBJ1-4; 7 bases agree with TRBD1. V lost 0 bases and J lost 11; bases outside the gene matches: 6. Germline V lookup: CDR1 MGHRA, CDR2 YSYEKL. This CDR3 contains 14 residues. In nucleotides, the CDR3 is TGCGCCAGCAGCCAAGAGGGTAGGGGGCGGAAACTGTTTTTT. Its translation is CASSQEGRGRKLFF.

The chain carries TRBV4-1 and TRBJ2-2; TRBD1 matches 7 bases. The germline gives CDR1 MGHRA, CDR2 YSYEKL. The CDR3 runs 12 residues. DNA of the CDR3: TGCGCTTCCCGGGACAGAGCCGGGGAGCTGTTTTTT. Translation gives CASRDRAGELFF.

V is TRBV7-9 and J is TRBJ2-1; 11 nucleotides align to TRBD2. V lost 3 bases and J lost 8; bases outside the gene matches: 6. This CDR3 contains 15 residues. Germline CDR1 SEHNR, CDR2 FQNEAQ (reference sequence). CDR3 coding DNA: TGTGCCAGCAGCTTGGCTAGCGGGAGGAGGGATGAGCAGTTCTTC. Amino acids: CASSLASGRRDEQFF. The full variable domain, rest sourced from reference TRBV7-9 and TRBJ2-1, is DTGVSQNPRHKITKRGQNVTFRCDPISEHNRLYWYRQTLGQGPEFLTYFQNEAQLEKSRLLSDRFSAERPKGSFSTLEIQRTEQGDSAMYLCASSLASGRRDEQFFGPGTRLTVL.

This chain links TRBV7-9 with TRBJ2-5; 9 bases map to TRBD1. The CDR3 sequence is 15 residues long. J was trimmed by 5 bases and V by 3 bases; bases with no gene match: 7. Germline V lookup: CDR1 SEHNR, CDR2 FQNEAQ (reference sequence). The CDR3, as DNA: TGTGCCAGCAGCTTCTATCTCGGGACAGGGGAGACCCAGTACTTC. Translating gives CASSFYLGTGETQYF.

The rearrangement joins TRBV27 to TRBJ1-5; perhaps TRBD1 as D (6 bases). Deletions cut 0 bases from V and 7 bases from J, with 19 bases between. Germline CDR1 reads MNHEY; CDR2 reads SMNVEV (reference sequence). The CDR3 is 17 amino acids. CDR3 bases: TGTGCCAGCAGTTTATCCTACAGTGGGGGGCGGGGGCAGCCCCAGCATTTT. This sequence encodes CASSLSYSGGRGQPQHF.

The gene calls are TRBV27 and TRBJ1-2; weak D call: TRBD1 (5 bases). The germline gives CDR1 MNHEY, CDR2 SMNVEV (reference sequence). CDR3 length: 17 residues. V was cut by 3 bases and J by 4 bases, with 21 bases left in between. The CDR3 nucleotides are TGTGCCAGCAGTTTCATATTTGGGGGAAGGAGCTTCTATGGCTACACCTTC. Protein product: CASSFIFGGRSFYGYTF.

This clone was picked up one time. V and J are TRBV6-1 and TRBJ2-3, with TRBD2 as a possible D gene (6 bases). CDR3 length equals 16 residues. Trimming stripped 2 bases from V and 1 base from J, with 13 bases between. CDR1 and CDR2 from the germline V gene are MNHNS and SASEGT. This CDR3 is CASSETLLARTDTQYF. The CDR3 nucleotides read TGTGCCAGCAGTGAAACTCTGCTAGCGCGCACAGATACGCAGTATTTT.